This TCR beta chain was observed in a study of T cell responses to AZD1222 COVID-19 vaccine. In the case of this clone: Antigen: not known.

General observations from the study: Two doses of AZD1222 preceded a rise in Spike-specific TCR breadth and depth. It should be noted that donors were predominantly white British and more often female, and clonal diversity was possibly underestimated. The repertoires were collected only after the peak T cell response.

Method: immunoSEQ multiplex PCR; TCRdb's copy keeps in-frame clones and lacks some. The sample has approximately 180,000 clones; 70% to 90% are singletons. The CDR3 is 15 amino acids. J gave up 4 bases and V 5 bases, and 9 bases lay outside the gene matches. Germline values: CDR1 MDHEN, CDR2 SYDVKM. The chain combines TRBV28 with TRBJ1-2; TRBD1 aligns across 8 bases. The sample consisted of peripheral blood, taken 28 days after the second AZD1222 dose. The receptor was isolated from an adult who received the AZD1222 COVID-19 vaccine. The CDR3 spells CASSGSPTGVYGYTF. CDR3 nucleotide sequence: TGTGCCAGCAGTGGGTCGCCGACAGGGGTCTATGGCTACACCTTC.